Following are 17 T cell receptor beta chains from one sample sequenced in a study of vaccination effects on CD4 cells after COVID-19. With about ten days of culture completed, CD4+ T cells were isolated. No antigens are known for them. TCRdb's table, derived via immunoSEQ multiplex PCR, lists solely in-frame clones and lacks some. The sample lists tens of thousands of clones, about three quarters occurring once. Sequences were derived from CD4+ T cells from PBMCs cultured without peptide, sampled before COVID-19 vaccination. The receptors originated from a human donor who received a COVID-19 vaccine.

In its sample, this clone was seen a few times. The J gene is TRBJ1-4, the V gene TRBV5-1; D ambiguous. V gave up 0 bases and J gave up 0 bases, with 9 bases separating them. This CDR3 comprises 16 residues. Germline V gene sequence: CDR1 SGHRS, CDR2 YFSETQ. CDR3 DNA sequence: TGCGCCAGCAGCTTGGGGACGGTTGCAACTAATGAAAAACTGTTTTTT. Its protein product is CASSLGTVATNEKLFF.

This clone was seen a few times. The rearrangement uses TRBV7-7 and TRBJ2-2; the D gene could be TRBD1 or TRBD2 (5 bases each). The germline CDR1 and CDR2 sequences are SSHAT and FNYEAQ (reference sequence). Trimming took off 4 bases at V and 5 bases at J, with 17 bases between the two ends. This CDR3 is built from 16 residues. The CDR3, as DNA: TGTGCCAGCAGCTATAGTGCCGGGACCAAAACCGGGGAGCTGTTTTTT. Translation gives CASSYSAGTKTGELFF.

The rearrangement links TRBV19 to TRBJ1-1; D gene ambiguous. The CDR3 is 14 residues long. V was trimmed by 3 bases and J by 3 bases, leaving 11 bases between them. Per germline, CDR1 LNHDA and CDR2 SQIVND (reference sequence). The CDR3 here is CASSMRVRDTEAFF. CDR3 in DNA: TGTGCCAGTAGTATGAGGGTTAGGGACACTGAAGCTTTCTTT.

This clone has a handful of counts. The chain uses TRBV7-2 and TRBJ1-3; 7 bases align to TRBD1. Germline-derived CDR1 and CDR2 are SGHTA and FQGNSA. V shed 2 bases and J 2 bases; nucleotides not matched to a gene: 3. The CDR3 runs 15 residues. For the CDR3, the DNA is TGTGCCAGCAGCTTATATGGACAGGCTGGAAACACCATATATTTT. Residues: CASSLYGQAGNTIYF.

The rearrangement joins TRBV5-1 to TRBJ2-1, with 15 bases fitting TRBD2. Germline-derived CDR1 and CDR2 are SGHRS and YFSETQ. The CDR3 contains 15 residues. V trimming: 4 bases; J trimming: 9 bases; junction bases outside the gene matches: 5. The CDR3 DNA is TGCGCCAGCAGCGGGACTAGCGGGGGGCTGGCTGAGCAGTTCTTC. Amino acids: CASSGTSGGLAEQFF.

The chain has TRBV6-6 and TRBJ1-2, with 7 bases aligning to TRBD1. Germline CDR1 reads MNHNY; CDR2 reads SVGAGI (reference sequence). V was pared by 5 bases and J by 8 bases, with 11 bases of the junction left unmatched. The CDR3 loop spans 14 amino acids. The CDR3 is CASSKNRQGLGYTF. The DNA for the CDR3 is TGTGCCAGCAGTAAAAACCGACAGGGACTGGGCTACACCTTC.

J is TRBJ1-3 and V is TRBV7-2; D is possibly TRBD1 (6 bases). V lost 4 bases to trimming and J lost 4 bases, with 14 bases between them. The CDR3 is 15 residues long. Germline CDR1 SGHTA, CDR2 FQGNSA. The CDR3 coding sequence is TGTGCCAGCAGCTCACAACAGGGATCAGGAAACACCATATATTTT. This sequence encodes CASSSQQGSGNTIYF.

This chain joins TRBV7-2 and TRBJ1-1; TRBD1 matches 7 bases. Germline V lookup: CDR1 SGHTA, CDR2 FQGNSA. V shed 3 bases and J 1 base; nucleotides not matched to a gene: 2. There are 14 residues in the CDR3. CDR3 sequence: CASSFTGANTEAFF. DNA of the CDR3: TGTGCCAGCAGCTTCACAGGGGCGAACACTGAAGCTTTCTTT.

This chain's CDR3 is CAWSGAGSGANVLTF. The DNA of the CDR3 is TGTGCCTGGAGTGGCGCCGGATCTGGGGCCAACGTCCTGACTTTC. The V call is TRBV30, the J call TRBJ2-6; D is unresolved. Trimming took 1 base from V and 1 from J, leaving 8 bases between them. Germline CDR1 and CDR2: GTSNPN and SVGIG (reference sequence). The CDR3 totals 15 residues.

This clone was seen only once. The rearrangement uses TRBV24-1 and TRBJ1-5; 12 bases agree with TRBD1. From germline, CDR1 is KGHDR and CDR2 SFDVKD. V was clipped by 10 bases and J by 0 bases; unmatched bases: 3. The CDR3 extends over 15 amino acids. The CDR3 loop is CATGTGGSSNQPQHF. The CDR3 DNA is TGTGCCACAGGGACAGGGGGCAGTAGCAATCAGCCCCAGCATTTT.

This clone came up a few times. The rearrangement links TRBV18 to TRBJ2-1, with TRBD1 matching 10 bases. Germline CDR1 KGHSH, CDR2 LQKENI. Germline trimming cut 5 bases from V and 2 bases from J; bases unmatched to any gene: 6. CDR3 length equals 16 residues. In DNA form, the CDR3 reads TGTGCCAGCTCATCCCGACAGGGGGCCACCTACAATGAGCAGTTCTTC. As protein: CASSSRQGATYNEQFF. The full variable domain, with the rest looked up from reference TRBV18 and TRBJ2-1, is NAGVMQNPRHLVRRRGQEARLRCSPMKGHSHVYWYRQLPEEGLKFMVYLQKENIIDESGMPKERFSAEFPKEGPSILRIQQVVRGDSAAYFCASSSRQGATYNEQFFGPGTRLTVL.

This chain uses TRBV14 with TRBJ2-1; 8 bases map to TRBD2. The CDR3 runs 16 residues. The germline gives CDR1 SGHDN, CDR2 FVKESK. Trimming removed 3 bases from V and 3 bases from J; junction bases left unmatched: 7. The CDR3 DNA reads as TGTGCCAGCAGCCATTTGAGCGGGGGCCGCTACAATGAGCAGTTCTTC. Protein sequence: CASSHLSGGRYNEQFF.

CDR3 loop: CASSYSIKGDERGYTF. The CDR3 DNA reads TGTGCCAGCAGTTACTCGATAAAGGGGGACGAACGTGGCTACACCTTC. This chain links TRBV6-5 with TRBJ1-2, with D maybe TRBD1 (6 bases). The CDR3 runs 16 residues. Germline values: CDR1 MNHEY, CDR2 SVGAGI. Deletions cut 0 bases from V and 7 bases from J, with 18 bases between.

The genes are TRBV9 and TRBJ2-6; weak D call: TRBD2 (6 bases). Trimming took off 0 bases at V and 0 bases at J, with 16 bases between the two ends. CDR1 SGDLS and CDR2 YYNGEE come from the germline V gene. There are 19 residues in the CDR3. CDR3 in DNA: TGTGCCAGCAGCGTAGCGGGTAGGGGACTGACCTCTGGGGCCAACGTCCTGACTTTC. It is translated as CASSVAGRGLTSGANVLTF.

The chain joins TRBV5-4 to TRBJ1-1; tentative D call: TRBD1 (6 bases). The V gene's germline CDR1 is SGHNT and CDR2 YYREEE (reference sequence). This CDR3 has 19 residues. Trimming stripped 4 bases from V and 1 base from J, with 26 bases between. Here the CDR3 DNA reads TGTGCCAGCAGCCACGACGGGACACAGGGTAATAACTGGAACACTGAAGCTTTCTTT. Protein: CASSHDGTQGNNWNTEAFF. The variable domain in full, with the rest retrieved from reference TRBV5-4 and TRBJ1-1, is ETGVTQSPTHLIKTRGQQVTLRCSSQSGHNTVSWYQQALGQGPQFIFQYYREEENGRGNFPPRFSGLQFPNYSSELNVNALELDDSALYLCASSHDGTQGNNWNTEAFFGQGTRLTVV.

The chain links TRBV11-3 to TRBJ2-3, with TRBD2 as a possible D gene (5 bases). This CDR3 is 13 amino acids long. The ends were cut back, 5 bases at V and 4 bases at J, with 10 bases in the middle. The germline V gene encodes CDR1 SGHNT and CDR2 YENEEA. The CDR3 nucleotides read TGTGCCAGCAGCGGAGGTGGGGCAGATACGCAGTATTTT. Its translation: CASSGGGADTQYF.

The chain is built from TRBV5-1 and TRBJ1-1; no reliable D call. The CDR3 has 14 amino acids. V dropped 2 bases and J dropped 1 base, with 9 bases sitting between them. The germline CDR1 and CDR2 sequences are SGHRS and YFSETQ. The CDR3 here is CASSFTRQNTEAFF. CDR3 sequence (DNA): TGCGCCAGCAGCTTTACCCGACAGAACACTGAAGCTTTCTTT.